This TCR beta chain was identified in a study of T cells in Graves' hyperthyroidism and ophthalmopathy. Regions amplified from RNA transcripts were the TCR beta CDR3 regions. When the TCR CDR3 underwent first-round RT-PCR, the HTBI primer set was used. TCRdb called the multiplex PCR reads again in MiXCR, with one record for every CDR3 protein. The sample lists hundreds of thousands of distinct CDR3 sequences, around 40% seen once, with more than 25% in the top ten. The study's findings and limits: The model identified upcoming ophthalmopathy a median roughly 6 months ahead of onset. A model of 13 V-J pairs discriminated ophthalmopathy from stable hyperthyroidism. Blood also contained most expanded thyroid clonotypes above 0.001.

The CDR3 has 15 amino acids. Trimming left V 11 bases short and J 8 bases short, with 25 bases between. The germline V gene encodes CDR1 LNHNV and CDR2 YYDKDF (reference sequence). At least ten counts were recorded for this clonotype. The target antigen is unknown. Source material: blood. The origin of this receptor is a woman aged 40-49 years with Graves' hyperthyroidism. The rearrangement links TRBV15 to TRBJ1-5; tentative D call: TRBD1 (6 bases). In DNA form, the CDR3 reads TGTGCCGCCAACAGAGCGCGTACTGAGGGGGAGCCCCAGCATTTT. It yields the protein CAANRARTEGEPQHF.